This record looks at one T cell receptor beta chain sequence and its context. Its antigen is currently unknown. The sample originates from a study of yellow fever vaccine responses in identical twins. This CDR3 contains 14 residues. Germline CDR1 is SGHKS and CDR2 is YYEKEE (reference sequence). Trimming took 2 bases from V and 2 from J, leaving 11 bases between them. TCRdb processed the RT-PCR reads anew with MiXCR; each CDR3 protein has one entry. Altogether about 4,700 distinct CDR3 sequences are present, roughly 90% being singletons, with the ten largest covering less than 2%. The study's findings and limits: The T cell response to vaccination in identical twins was reportedly partly convergent and partly personalized.

The clonotype originates from a woman between 18 and 29 years old who received the yellow fever vaccine. This chain links TRBV5-5 with TRBJ2-7, with D possibly being TRBD2 (7 bases). Specimen: T cells from blood (PBMCs), unsorted or a sorted subset (not recorded which), collected before or after yellow fever vaccination (not recorded which). The CDR3 bases are TGTGCCAGCAGCTTAAGGGGGGGGCCCTACGAGCAGTACTTC. It is translated as CASSLRGGPYEQYF.